A single TCR beta chain is shown here with its context. This sample was taken from a study of blood T cell repertoires in COVID-19. The repertoire was sequenced with immunoSEQ multiplex PCR; TCRdb's copy has only in-frame clones and lacks some. This table has 200,000 to 250,000 clones, around 84% appearing once. This receptor was identified in a man aged 35-49 years who had recovered from COVID-19. Sequencing input: PBMCs or T cells enriched from blood (not recorded which).

CDR3 in amino acids: CASSLGQAGGTEAFF. The CDR3 bases are TGTGCCAGCAGCTTAGGCCAAGCGGGGGGCACTGAAGCTTTCTTT. The rearrangement links TRBV7-2 to TRBJ1-1; D possibly corresponds to TRBD1 (5 bases). Germline CDR1 SGHTA, CDR2 FQGNSA. This CDR3 is built from 15 residues. The germline V and J ends were trimmed by 1 base and 4 bases, with 13 bases remaining between them.